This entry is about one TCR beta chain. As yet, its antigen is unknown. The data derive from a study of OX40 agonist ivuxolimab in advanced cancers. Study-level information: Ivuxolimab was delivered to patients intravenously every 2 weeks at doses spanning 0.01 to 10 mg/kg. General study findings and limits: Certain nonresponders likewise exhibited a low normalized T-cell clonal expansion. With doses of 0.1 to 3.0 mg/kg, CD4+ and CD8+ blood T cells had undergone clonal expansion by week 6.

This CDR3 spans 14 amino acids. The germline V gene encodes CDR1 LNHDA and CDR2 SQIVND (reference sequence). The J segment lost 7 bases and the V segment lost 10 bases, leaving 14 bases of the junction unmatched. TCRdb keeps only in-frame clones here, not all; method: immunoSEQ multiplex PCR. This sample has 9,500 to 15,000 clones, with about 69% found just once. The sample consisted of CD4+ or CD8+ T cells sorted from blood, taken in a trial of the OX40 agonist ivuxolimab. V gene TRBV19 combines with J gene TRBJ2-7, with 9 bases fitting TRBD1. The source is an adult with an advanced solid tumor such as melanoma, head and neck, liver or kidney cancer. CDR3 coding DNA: TGTGCCACCTCTAAGGGACAGGGCGCTCTGGAGCAGTACTTC. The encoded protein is CATSKGQGALEQYF.